This is a list of T cell receptor beta chains from one sample in a study of spatial heterogeneity in lung cancer. TCRdb ran MiXCR on the 5' RACE reads and lists one entry per CDR3 protein. The repertoire holds tens of thousands of distinct CDR3 sequences, with 4.5% to 5.5% as singletons. This material consisted of PBMCs, taken at surgery. These receptors all come from a male donor with early-stage non-small cell lung cancer. The CDR3 runs from the conserved cysteine through the conserved F or W. The D gene is left open where the match is weak. Clone size is shown for a subset of rows, as once, few, many or a class of expanded clone.

>14|-|TRBV6-5|many|TRBJ1-2
CASSYLDPSDGYTF
TGTGCCAGCAGTTACCTTGACCCAAGCGATGGCTACACCTTC
>13|-|TRBV10-3|many|TRBJ1-1
CAIRESPNTEAFF
TGTGCCATCAGGGAGAGCCCCAACACTGAAGCTTTCTTT
>15|-|TRBV7-2|few|TRBJ1-2
CASSLYGGQNYGYTF
TGTGCCAGCAGCTTGTACGGGGGGCAAAACTATGGCTACACCTTC
>15|-|TRBV6-5|many|TRBJ1-1
CASSYRSRVNTEAFF
TGTGCCAGCAGTTATAGGTCGCGGGTGAACACTGAAGCTTTCTTT
>14|TRBD1|TRBV7-7|many|TRBJ2-5
CASSSDRGSETQYF
TGTGCTAGCAGCTCTGACAGGGGGTCAGAGACCCAGTACTTC
>17|-|TRBV27|many|TRBJ2-4
CASSSGTGDLAKNIQYF
TGTGCCAGCAGTTCCGGGACCGGGGATTTAGCCAAAAACATTCAGTACTTC
>15|TRBD1|TRBV7-2|-|TRBJ1-1
CASSFLGTANTEAFF
TGTGCCAGCAGCTTTTTGGGGACAGCGAACACTGAAGCTTTCTTT
>15|-|TRBV3-1|-|TRBJ2-3
CASSQDRRWEDTQYF
TGTGCCAGCAGCCAAGATCGGAGGTGGGAAGATACGCAGTATTTT
>16|-|TRBV5-1|few|TRBJ2-2
CASSIRAVTNTGELFF
TGCGCCAGCAGCATACGGGCGGTAACGAACACCGGGGAGCTGTTTTTT
>13|-|TRBV3-1|medium-sized|TRBJ1-1
CASSQRVNTEAFF
TGTGCCAGCAGCCAGAGGGTGAACACTGAAGCTTTCTTT
>16|-|TRBV7-9|many|TRBJ2-6
CATSDYGHSGANVLTF
TGTGCCACTTCTGACTACGGGCACTCTGGGGCCAACGTCCTGACTTTC
>15|-|TRBV12-3/TRBV12-4|many|TRBJ1-3
CASNLDLSWGNTIYF
TGTGCCAGCAACCTCGACCTTAGTTGGGGAAACACCATATATTTT
>13|-|TRBV5-1|medium-sized|TRBJ1-5
CASSFQGGEPQHF
TGCGCCAGCAGCTTTCAGGGTGGGGAGCCCCAGCATTTT
>20|TRBD1|TRBV7-9|many|TRBJ1-6
CASSLDSGAGGASYNSPLHF
TGTGCCAGCAGCTTAGATTCTGGGGCAGGGGGCGCCTCCTATAATTCACCCCTCCACTTT
>16|-|TRBV9|many|TRBJ2-1
CASSVARISGYNEQFF
TGTGCCAGCAGCGTAGCTAGAATTAGCGGATACAATGAGCAGTTCTTC
>15|TRBD2|TRBV20-1|many|TRBJ2-1
CSASASGRSYNEQFF
TGCAGTGCTAGTGCTAGCGGGAGGTCCTACAATGAGCAGTTCTTC
>14|-|TRBV4-3|many|TRBJ1-1
CASSQVLAATEAFF
TGCGCCAGCAGCCAAGTCCTCGCGGCCACTGAAGCTTTCTTT
>12|-|TRBV23-1|many|TRBJ1-1
CASSQLDSEAFF
TGCGCCAGCAGTCAACTGGACAGTGAAGCTTTCTTT
>14|TRBD1|TRBV5-1|many|TRBJ1-4
CASSVGQGNEKLFF
TGCGCCAGCAGCGTTGGACAGGGAAATGAAAAACTGTTTTTT
>15|-|TRBV28|many|TRBJ1-6
CASCEGRVHNSPLHF
TGTGCCAGCTGCGAGGGCAGGGTCCATAATTCACCCCTCCACTTT
>13|TRBD2|TRBV2|medium-sized|TRBJ2-5
CASMGTSSETQYF
TGTGCCAGCATGGGGACTAGCTCGGAGACCCAGTACTTC
>14|-|TRBV3-1|medium-sized|TRBJ2-1
CASSLRPGVDEQFF
TGTGCCAGCAGCCTCAGACCCGGAGTCGATGAGCAGTTCTTC
>13|TRBD1|TRBV29-1|many|TRBJ2-7
CSVSGTGGNEQYF
TGCAGCGTTAGTGGGACAGGGGGTAACGAGCAGTACTTC
>14|-|TRBV5-4|many|TRBJ2-1
CASSLDRAYNEQFF
TGTGCCAGCAGCTTGGACAGGGCCTACAATGAGCAGTTCTTC
>12|-|TRBV20-1|-|TRBJ1-2
CSARDPFGGYTF
TGCAGTGCTAGAGATCCGTTCGGGGGCTACACCTTC
>13|-|TRBV6-5|many|TRBJ1-6
CATIGPGNSPLHF
TGTGCCACAATCGGGCCGGGAAATTCACCCCTCCACTTT